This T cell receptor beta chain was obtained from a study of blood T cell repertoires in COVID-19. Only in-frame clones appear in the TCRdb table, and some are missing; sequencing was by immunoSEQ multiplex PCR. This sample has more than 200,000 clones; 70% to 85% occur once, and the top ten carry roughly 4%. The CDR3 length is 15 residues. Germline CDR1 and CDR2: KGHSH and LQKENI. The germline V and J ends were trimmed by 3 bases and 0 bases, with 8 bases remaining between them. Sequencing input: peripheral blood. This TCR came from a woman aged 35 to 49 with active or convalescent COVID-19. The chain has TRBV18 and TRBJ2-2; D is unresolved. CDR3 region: CASSPSGANTGELFF. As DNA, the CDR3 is TGTGCCAGCTCACCCTCAGGCGCGAACACCGGGGAGCTGTTTTTT.